This T cell receptor beta chain was profiled in a study of tumour-infiltrating T cells in Burkitt lymphoma. Study observations and caveats: Many Burkitt lymphoma patients shared several public clonotypes.

As to this clone: What it binds is not known.

This CDR3 comprises 14 residues. Germline V gene data show CDR1 as MDHEN and CDR2 as SYDVKM. V lost 6 bases to trimming and J lost 3 bases, with 14 bases between them. The repertoire was sequenced with immunoSEQ multiplex PCR; TCRdb's copy has only in-frame clones and lacks some. The table includes 6,400 or so clones, more than 75% detected once. This receptor was identified in a human donor with Burkitt lymphoma. The chain recombines TRBV28 with TRBJ1-1; perhaps TRBD1 as D (5 bases). The sequenced material came from tumor tissue. As DNA, the CDR3 is TGTGCCAGCAGGCTCCCGGGGACGTACACTGAAGCTTTCTTT. This sequence encodes CASRLPGTYTEAFF.